This T cell receptor (beta chain) was sequenced during a study of Ad26.COV2.S vaccination and SARS-CoV-2 variants. General study results and limits: Breadth measured for non-spike TCRs was similar across vaccine and placebo recipients.

Assay: immunoSEQ multiplex PCR; the TCRdb copy retains only in-frame clones and omits some. The table shows some 390,000 clones, with around nine tenths occurring only once. Treatment here: 19 received Ad26.COV2.S at low or high dose, single or two shots; roughly 5 received placebo; per-sample allocation not given. Repertoires come from day 63 after the first vaccine or placebo injection. Cohort 1b enrolled adults aged 18-55 years in Boston. Vaccination employed an Ad26 vector expressing the Wuhan-strain SARS-CoV-2 spike. In the case of this clone: Antigen unknown.

From germline, CDR1 is SGHTA and CDR2 FQGTGA. J was trimmed by 14 bases and V by 5 bases; bases with no gene match: 14. This CDR3 comprises 13 residues. This TCR came from a person between 18 and 59 years old who received the Ad26.COV2.S COVID-19 vaccine or a placebo. Specimen: peripheral blood, collected in a trial of Ad26.COV2.S vaccine versus placebo. The chain employs TRBV7-3 and TRBJ2-5, with TRBD2 matching over 7 bases. The CDR3 coding sequence is TGTGCCAGCAGCCCCGACCTAGCGGAGGCGTGTTACTTC. Amino acid sequence: CASSPDLAEACYF. Together with reference TRBV7-3 and TRBJ2-5, the CDR3 gives the full variable domain: GAGVSQTPSNKVTEKGKYVELRCDPISGHTALYWYRQSLGQGPEFLIYFQGTGAADDSGLPNDRFFAVRPEGSVSTLKIQRTERGDSAVYLCASSPDLAEACYFGPGTRLLVL.